These T cell receptor beta chains were read from a single sample in a study of control samples from healthy donors and cancer patients. Profiled with immunoSEQ multiplex PCR; TCRdb holds only in-frame clones, not every one. The sample carries over 40,000 clones, 88% recorded once. Source material: PBMCs. These TCRs come from a man between 45 and 60 years old with head and neck cancer. CDR3s include the opening cysteine and the closing phenylalanine or tryptophan. D genes are given only for firm matches. A clone size is listed for some rows: how often the clone was seen (once, few, many), or a class if it is expanded.

CDR3aa: CASSKAEGNQPQHF; CDR3nt: TGTGCCAGCTCTAAGGCTGAGGGGAATCAGCCCCAGCATTTT; abundance: -; v_gene: TRBV18; d_gene: -; j_gene: TRBJ1-5
CDR3aa: CASSLNLREGQYF; CDR3nt: TGTGCCAGCAGTTTGAATCTTCGTGAAGGCCAGTACTTC; abundance: -; v_gene: TRBV12-3/TRBV12-4; d_gene: -; j_gene: TRBJ2-7
CDR3aa: CASSFGQNTEAFF; CDR3nt: TGTGCCAGCAGCTTCGGACAGAACACTGAAGCTTTCTTT; abundance: -; v_gene: TRBV11-3; d_gene: -; j_gene: TRBJ1-1
CDR3aa: CASSSDAYEQYF; CDR3nt: TGTGCCAGCAGCTCTGATGCCTACGAGCAGTACTTC; abundance: -; v_gene: TRBV7-2; d_gene: -; j_gene: TRBJ2-7
CDR3aa: CAGRGVTDTQYF; CDR3nt: TGTGCCGGCAGGGGGGTCACAGATACGCAGTATTTT; abundance: -; v_gene: TRBV30; d_gene: -; j_gene: TRBJ2-3
CDR3aa: CASSPGGEGQGGYEQYF; CDR3nt: TGTGCCAGCAGTCCTGGGGGGGAGGGACAGGGCGGCTACGAGCAGTACTTC; abundance: -; v_gene: TRBV28; d_gene: TRBD1; j_gene: TRBJ2-7
CDR3aa: CASSQEVGLAANPGELFF; CDR3nt: TGCGCCAGCAGCCAAGAAGTCGGGCTAGCGGCGAACCCCGGGGAGCTGTTTTTT; abundance: -; v_gene: TRBV4-1; d_gene: TRBD2; j_gene: TRBJ2-2
CDR3aa: CASSPRWTNEKLFF; CDR3nt: TGTGCCAGCAGCCCCCGGTGGACGAATGAAAAACTGTTTTTT; abundance: -; v_gene: TRBV9; d_gene: -; j_gene: TRBJ1-4
CDR3aa: CASSLSVGQGASPAYEQYF; CDR3nt: TGCGCCAGCAGCTTGAGCGTTGGGCAGGGGGCCTCCCCGGCCTACGAGCAGTACTTC; abundance: -; v_gene: TRBV5-1; d_gene: TRBD1; j_gene: TRBJ2-7
CDR3aa: CASSLDLGRRGTEAFF; CDR3nt: TGTGCCAGCAGCTTGGATTTAGGCAGGAGGGGCACTGAAGCTTTCTTT; abundance: -; v_gene: TRBV5-1; d_gene: -; j_gene: TRBJ1-1
CDR3aa: CASSSRQGGINQPQHF; CDR3nt: TGTGCCAGCAGCTCTAGACAGGGTGGGATTAATCAGCCCCAGCATTTT; abundance: -; v_gene: TRBV28; d_gene: TRBD1; j_gene: TRBJ1-5
CDR3aa: CASSIRRLASNEQFF; CDR3nt: TGTGCCAGTAGTATTCGCCGACTAGCCTCCAATGAGCAGTTCTTC; abundance: -; v_gene: TRBV19; d_gene: TRBD2; j_gene: TRBJ2-1
CDR3aa: CASSLTGNQPQHF; CDR3nt: TGTGCCAGCAGCTTGACAGGCAATCAGCCCCAGCATTTT; abundance: -; v_gene: TRBV5-6; d_gene: -; j_gene: TRBJ1-5
CDR3aa: CASSERAGSSYEQYF; CDR3nt: TGTGCCAGCAGTGAGAGAGCGGGTAGCTCCTACGAGCAGTACTTC; abundance: once; v_gene: TRBV6-4; d_gene: -; j_gene: TRBJ2-7
CDR3aa: CASSLVGGVEQYF; CDR3nt: TGTGCCAGCAGCTTAGTGGGAGGGGTCGAGCAGTACTTC; abundance: -; v_gene: TRBV11-2; d_gene: TRBD2; j_gene: TRBJ2-7
CDR3aa: CASSSLGYEQYF; CDR3nt: TGTGCCAGCAGCTCGCTAGGTTACGAGCAGTACTTC; abundance: -; v_gene: TRBV11-1; d_gene: -; j_gene: TRBJ2-7
CDR3aa: CASSPGGTDTQYF; CDR3nt: TGTGCCAGCTCACCAGGGGGCACAGATACGCAGTATTTT; abundance: -; v_gene: TRBV18; d_gene: -; j_gene: TRBJ2-3
CDR3aa: CASSLEGKPETQYF; CDR3nt: TGCGCCAGCAGCTTGGAGGGGAAACCAGAGACCCAGTACTTC; abundance: -; v_gene: TRBV5-1; d_gene: -; j_gene: TRBJ2-5
CDR3aa: CASSFRQLSTDTQYF; CDR3nt: TGTGCCAGCAGTTTTCGCCAGCTGAGCACAGATACGCAGTATTTT; abundance: once; v_gene: TRBV27; d_gene: -; j_gene: TRBJ2-3
CDR3aa: CASSQDSENYGYTF; CDR3nt: TGCGCCAGCAGCCAAGATTCAGAAAACTATGGCTACACCTTC; abundance: -; v_gene: TRBV4-1; d_gene: -; j_gene: TRBJ1-2